This T cell receptor (beta chain) is from a study of cytomegalovirus exposure and HLA in healthy donors. The CDR3 spans 16 residues. The germline V gene has CDR1 SGHRS and CDR2 YFSETQ. The V and J ends lost 3 bases and 3 bases, in that order; junction bases with no gene match: 8. Whole-study findings and limits: It was approximately 170 TCR beta chains that were listed as cytomegalovirus-associated. Researchers reported in a later analysis that a missense DCLRE1C variant was tied to TCR beta V- and J-gene trimming. Per a later analysis, HLA-associated TCR beta chains showed more clonal expansion than other, equally common TCR beta chains.

Primers: 60 Vbeta forward and 13 Jbeta reverse. Produced via immunoSEQ multiplex PCR; TCRdb's table is partial and in-frame only. The profile shows 110,000 to 150,000 clones, 80% to 85% of them singletons. This clone was seen a few times. The target antigen is unknown. Donors showed nominal health when sampled, although they likely had unrecorded immune exposures. The TCR comes from a female donor in good health and CMV-seronegative. The rearrangement uses TRBV5-1 and TRBJ1-4; 7 bases line up with TRBD1. Source material: PBMCs. The CDR3 DNA reads as TGCGCCAGCAGCTACCAATCAACAGGGGCTAATGAAAAACTGTTTTTT. Encoded protein: CASSYQSTGANEKLFF.